This T cell receptor beta chain was identified during a study of blood T cells in healthy people across ages. Whole-study findings and limits: Across samples, TCR beta diversity tracked strongly with naive T cell percentage.

As regards this clonotype: The antigen is not known.

CDR1 and CDR2 (germline): MNHEY, SVGAGI. The CDR3 spans 18 residues. A second PCR, run for 7 to 11 cycles, used a sample-barcoded 5' primer plus a J-beta primer mix. TCRdb passed the 5' RACE reads through MiXCR, listing each CDR3 protein once. The profile shows about 1,500,000 distinct CDR3 sequences, 28% of them singletons. The chain employs TRBV6-5 and TRBJ2-5; 11 nucleotides match TRBD2. Matching the DNA end better, TRBJ2-7 makes the J call doubtful. The receptor was isolated from a woman aged 25-40 years in good health. Sequenced sample: blood. Here the CDR3 reads CASSYLLGTSGGPHEQYF. The CDR3, as DNA: TGTGCCAGCAGTTACCTACTCGGGACTAGCGGAGGGCCCCACGAGCAGTACTTC.